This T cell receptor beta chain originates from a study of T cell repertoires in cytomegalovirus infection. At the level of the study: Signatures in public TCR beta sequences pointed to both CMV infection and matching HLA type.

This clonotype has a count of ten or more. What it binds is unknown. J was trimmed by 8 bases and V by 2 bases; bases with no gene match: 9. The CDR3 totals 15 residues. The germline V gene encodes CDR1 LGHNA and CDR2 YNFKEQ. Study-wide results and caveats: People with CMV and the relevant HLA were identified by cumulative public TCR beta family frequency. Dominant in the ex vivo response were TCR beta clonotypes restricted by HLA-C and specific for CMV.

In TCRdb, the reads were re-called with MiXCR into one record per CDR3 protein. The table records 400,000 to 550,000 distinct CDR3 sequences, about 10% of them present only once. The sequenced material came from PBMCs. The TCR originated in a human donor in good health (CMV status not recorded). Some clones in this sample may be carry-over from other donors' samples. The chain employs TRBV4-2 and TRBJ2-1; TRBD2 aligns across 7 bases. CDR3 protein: CASSQHDGRADEQFF. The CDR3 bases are TGTGCCAGCAGCCAACATGATGGGAGGGCCGATGAGCAGTTCTTC.